Following are 2 T cell receptor beta chains from one sample sequenced in a study of identical twins. TCRdb passed the 5' RACE reads through MiXCR, listing each CDR3 protein once. The sample has 700,000 or so distinct CDR3 sequences; 8.5% to 9.5% are singletons. These data were likewise used in another study, on yellow fever vaccine responses in identical twins.

Sequenced sample: PBMCs. These receptors originate from a woman aged 18 to 35 in good health.

The chain carries TRBV2 and TRBJ2-1, with TRBD1 as a possible D gene (6 bases). Trimming pared 5 bases from V and 6 bases from J, leaving 17 bases between. The CDR3 has 15 residues. CDR1 and CDR2 from the germline V gene are SNHLY and FYNNEI. The CDR3 protein is CASSRTRVGGNEQFF. The CDR3, as DNA: TGTGCCAGCAGTAGGACAAGGGTAGGGGGCAATGAGCAGTTCTTC.

The chain employs TRBV12-3 or TRBV12-4 and TRBJ2-7; D is uncertain. Trimming removed 6 bases at V and 6 bases at J, with 18 bases between. The length of the CDR3 is 14 residues. The CDR3 DNA reads TGTGCCAGCAGAAAGGACGGATTCACCTTCGAGCAGTACTTC. It is translated as CASRKDGFTFEQYF.